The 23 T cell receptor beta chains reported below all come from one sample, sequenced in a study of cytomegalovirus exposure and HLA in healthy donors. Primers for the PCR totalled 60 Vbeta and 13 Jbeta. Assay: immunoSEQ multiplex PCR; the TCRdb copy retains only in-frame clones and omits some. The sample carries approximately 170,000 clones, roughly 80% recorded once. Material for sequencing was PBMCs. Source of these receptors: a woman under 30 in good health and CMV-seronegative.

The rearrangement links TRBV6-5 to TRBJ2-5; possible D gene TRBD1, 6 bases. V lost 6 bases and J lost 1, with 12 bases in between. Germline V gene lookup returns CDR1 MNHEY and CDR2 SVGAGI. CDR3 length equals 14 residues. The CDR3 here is CASRNAGAQETQYF. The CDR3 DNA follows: TGTGCCAGCAGAAACGCAGGGGCCCAAGAGACCCAGTACTTC.

The CDR3: CASSQVAGYNSPLHF. The CDR3 bases are TGCGCCAGCAGCCAAGTCGCGGGGTATAATTCACCCCTCCACTTT. The V gene is TRBV4-3, the J gene TRBJ1-6; D gene ambiguous. The CDR3 spans 15 residues. The ends were cut back, 1 base at V and 4 bases at J, with 8 bases in the middle. CDR1 and CDR2 (germline): LGHNA, YSLEER.

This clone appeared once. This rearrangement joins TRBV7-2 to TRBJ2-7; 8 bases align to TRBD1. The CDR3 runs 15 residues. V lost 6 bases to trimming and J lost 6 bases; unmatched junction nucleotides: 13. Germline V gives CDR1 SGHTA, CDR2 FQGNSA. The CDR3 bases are TGTGCCAGCAGTTACAGGGGGAGTATCCTGGGCGAGCAGTACTTC. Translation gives CASSYRGSILGEQYF.

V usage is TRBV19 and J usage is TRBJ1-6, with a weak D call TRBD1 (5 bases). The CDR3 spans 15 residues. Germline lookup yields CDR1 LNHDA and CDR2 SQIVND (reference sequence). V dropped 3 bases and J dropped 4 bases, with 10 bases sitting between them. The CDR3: CASSIQGTYNSPLHF. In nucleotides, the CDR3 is TGTGCCAGTAGTATTCAGGGAACGTATAATTCACCCCTCCACTTT.

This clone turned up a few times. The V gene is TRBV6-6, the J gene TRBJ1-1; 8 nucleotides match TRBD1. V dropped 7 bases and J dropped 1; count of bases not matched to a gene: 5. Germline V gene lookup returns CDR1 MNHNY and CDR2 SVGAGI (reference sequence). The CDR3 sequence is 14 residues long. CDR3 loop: CASTRTGPNTEAFF. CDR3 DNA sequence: TGTGCCAGCACCAGGACAGGGCCGAACACTGAAGCTTTCTTT.

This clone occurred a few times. CDR3 sequence (DNA): TGTGCCAGCAGTCAGGGCAGGCCCCACGAGCAGTACTTC. Amino acids: CASSQGRPHEQYF. The chain carries TRBV6-5 and TRBJ2-7, with D possibly being TRBD1 (5 bases). The CDR3 runs 13 residues. With 5 bases removed from V and 5 bases from J, the gap between germline ends came to 13 bases. CDR1 is MNHEY and CDR2 is SVGAGI in the germline V gene.

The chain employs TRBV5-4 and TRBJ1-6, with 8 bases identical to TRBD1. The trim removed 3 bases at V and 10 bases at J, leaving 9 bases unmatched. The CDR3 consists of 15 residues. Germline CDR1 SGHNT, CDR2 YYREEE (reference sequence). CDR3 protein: CASSWDRLEGSPLHF. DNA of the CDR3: TGTGCCAGCAGCTGGGACAGGCTTGAAGGATCACCCCTCCACTTT.

CDR3 sequence reads: CASSVGLEGYNEQFF. The CDR3 DNA reads TGTGCCAGCAGTGTGGGTTTGGAGGGGTACAATGAGCAGTTCTTC. The V and J genes are TRBV6-1 and TRBJ2-1; D possibly corresponds to TRBD2 (6 bases). The CDR3 length is 15 residues. V shed 4 bases and J shed 4 bases, with 14 bases lying between them. Germline V CDR1 and CDR2: MNHNS, SASEGT.

DNA for the CDR3: TGTGCCAGCAGCTTGAAAGCCCGGGGAACCGGGGAGCTGTTTTTT. Protein sequence: CASSLKARGTGELFF. V is TRBV7-3 and J is TRBJ2-2; D perhaps matches TRBD2 (5 bases). The CDR3 totals 15 residues. In germline, CDR1 is SGHTA, CDR2 FQGTGA. V lost 3 bases and J lost 5, with 13 bases in between.

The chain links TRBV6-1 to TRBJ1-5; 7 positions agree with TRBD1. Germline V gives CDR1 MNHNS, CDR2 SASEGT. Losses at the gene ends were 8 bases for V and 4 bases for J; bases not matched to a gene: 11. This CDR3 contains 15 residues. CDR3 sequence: CASLNRGESNQPQHF. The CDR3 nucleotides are TGTGCCAGCCTCAACAGGGGAGAAAGTAATCAGCCCCAGCATTTT.

The CDR3 protein is CASTERAPRTDTQYF. The CDR3 DNA follows: TGTGCCAGCACCGAGCGGGCGCCGCGCACAGATACGCAGTATTTT. The chain combines TRBV2 with TRBJ2-3; D is perhaps TRBD2 (6 bases). Looked up from germline, CDR1 is SNHLY and CDR2 is FYNNEI. Trimming took 7 bases from V and 1 from J, leaving 15 bases between them. The CDR3 runs to 15 residues.

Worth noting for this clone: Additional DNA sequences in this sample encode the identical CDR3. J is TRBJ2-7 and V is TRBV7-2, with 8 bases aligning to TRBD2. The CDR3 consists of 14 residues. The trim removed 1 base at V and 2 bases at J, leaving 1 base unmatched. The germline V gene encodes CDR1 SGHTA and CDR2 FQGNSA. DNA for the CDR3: TGTGCCAGCAGCTTAGATAGCGGGGCCTACGAGCAGTACTTC. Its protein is CASSLDSGAYEQYF.

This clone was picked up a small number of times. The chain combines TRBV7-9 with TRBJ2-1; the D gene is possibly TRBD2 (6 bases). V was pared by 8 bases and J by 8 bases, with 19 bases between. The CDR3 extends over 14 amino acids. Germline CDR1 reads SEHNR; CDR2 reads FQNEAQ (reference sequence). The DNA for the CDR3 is TGTGCCAGCGAAAGGGAGGTTAATGGGGATGAGCAGTTCTTC. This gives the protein CASEREVNGDEQFF. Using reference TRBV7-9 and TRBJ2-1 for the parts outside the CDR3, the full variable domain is DTGVSQNPRHKITKRGQNVTFRCDPISEHNRLYWYRQTLGQGPEFLTYFQNEAQLEKSRLLSDRFSAERPKGSFSTLEIQRTEQGDSAMYLCASEREVNGDEQFFGPGTRLTVL.

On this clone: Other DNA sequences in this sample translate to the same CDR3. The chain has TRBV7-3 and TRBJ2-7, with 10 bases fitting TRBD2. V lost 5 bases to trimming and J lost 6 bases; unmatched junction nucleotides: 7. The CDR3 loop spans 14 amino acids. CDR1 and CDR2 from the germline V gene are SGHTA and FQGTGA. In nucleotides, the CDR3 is TGTGCCAGCAGCCTCGAGCGGGAGGGTGGCGAGCAGTACTTC. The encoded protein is CASSLEREGGEQYF. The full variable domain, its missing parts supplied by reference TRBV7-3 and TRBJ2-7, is GAGVSQTPSNKVTEKGKYVELRCDPISGHTALYWYRQSLGQGPEFLIYFQGTGAADDSGLPNDRFFAVRPEGSVSTLKIQRTERGDSAVYLCASSLEREGGEQYFGPGTRLTVT.

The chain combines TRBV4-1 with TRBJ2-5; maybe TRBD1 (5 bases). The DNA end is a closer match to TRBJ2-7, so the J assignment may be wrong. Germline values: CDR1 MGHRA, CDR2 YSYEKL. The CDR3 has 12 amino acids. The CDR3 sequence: CASSQQGYEQYF. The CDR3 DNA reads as TGCGCCAGCAGCCAACAGGGCTACGAGCAGTACTTC.

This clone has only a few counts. DNA for the CDR3: TGTGCCAGCAGCTTGGAGGGGAACCCAGAGACCCAGTACTTC. Its translation: CASSLEGNPETQYF. V and J are TRBV5-6 and TRBJ2-5, with D tentatively TRBD1 (5 bases). Per the germline V gene, CDR1 is SGHDT and CDR2 is YYEEEE. This CDR3 is 14 amino acids long. V shed 0 bases and J shed 4 bases, with 10 bases lying between them.

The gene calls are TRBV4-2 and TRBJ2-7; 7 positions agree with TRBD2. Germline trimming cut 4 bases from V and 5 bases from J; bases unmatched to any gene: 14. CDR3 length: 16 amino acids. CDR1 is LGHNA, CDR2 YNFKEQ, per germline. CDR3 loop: CASSLGASGPTHEQYF. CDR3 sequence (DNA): TGTGCCAGCAGCCTTGGGGCTAGCGGTCCCACTCACGAGCAGTACTTC.

CDR3 DNA: TGCAGCGTTGAAGATGATTGGGGCAGAGAGACCCAGTACTTC. It specifies CSVEDDWGRETQYF. The gene calls are TRBV29-1 and TRBJ2-5, with D perhaps TRBD1 (5 bases). The CDR3 runs to 14 residues. V was shortened by 0 bases and J by 4 bases, with 12 bases between the two germline ends. CDR1 SQVTM and CDR2 ANQGSEA come from the germline V gene.

CDR3 DNA: TGTGCCAGTAGTCGTTGGACTAGCGGGACTTCAGGCGGGGAGCTGTTTTTT. This gives the protein CASSRWTSGTSGGELFF. The rearrangement uses TRBV19 and TRBJ2-2, with TRBD2 matching 12 bases. V lost 5 bases and J lost 7; bases outside the gene matches: 11. This CDR3 region has 17 residues. Germline lookup yields CDR1 LNHDA and CDR2 SQIVND (reference sequence).

The CDR3 DNA follows: TGTGCCAGTAGTATCCTGGGGGCTGACTATGGCTACACCTTC. This gives the protein CASSILGADYGYTF. The rearrangement uses TRBV19 and TRBJ1-2, with TRBD1 as a possible D gene (6 bases). The CDR3 covers 14 residues. V lost 3 bases, J lost 3 bases, and 11 bases lay in between. Per germline, CDR1 LNHDA and CDR2 SQIVND (reference sequence).

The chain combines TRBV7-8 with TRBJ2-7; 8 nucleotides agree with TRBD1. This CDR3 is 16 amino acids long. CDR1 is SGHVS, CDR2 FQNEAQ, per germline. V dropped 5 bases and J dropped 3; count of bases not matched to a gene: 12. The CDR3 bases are TGTGCCAGCAGCGGGGGCGAGACAGGGGTTGGCTACGAGCAGTACTTC. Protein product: CASSGGETGVGYEQYF.

CDR3 nucleotide sequence: TGCGCCAGCAGCCCAGGGGTTAACTCTGGAAACACCATATATTTT. Amino acids: CASSPGVNSGNTIYF. The chain is built from TRBV5-1 and TRBJ1-3; possible D gene TRBD1, 6 bases. CDR3 length equals 15 residues. Trimming took 4 bases from V and 0 from J, leaving 11 bases between them. Germline V gene lookup returns CDR1 SGHRS and CDR2 YFSETQ.

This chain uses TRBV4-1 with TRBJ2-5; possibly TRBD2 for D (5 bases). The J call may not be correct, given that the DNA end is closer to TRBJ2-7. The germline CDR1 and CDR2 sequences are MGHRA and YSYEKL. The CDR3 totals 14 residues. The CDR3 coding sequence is TGCGCCAGCAGCCAAGGGCGGGCCCTCTACGAGCAGTACTTC. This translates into CASSQGRALYEQYF.